This TCR beta chain was identified during a study of blood T cell repertoires in COVID-19. Looking at the study overall: There were acute and convalescent COVID-19 samples, and they came from the United States, Italy and Spain. In each case, the material was cDNA or gDNA derived from T cells, B-cell-depleted T cells, or PBMCs.

Original analysis: The assay estimated nucleated cells by amplifying reference gene primers. Profiling relied on immunoSEQ multiplex PCR, and the TCRdb table lists in-frame clones only, not all of them. Clone size and V and J calls were adopted from that table, with D and trimming inferred from the DNA. The table records 250,000 to 350,000 clones, less than 85% of them present only once. Followed over time, Seattle patients had been enrolled while infection was active. The V end lost 5 bases, the J end lost 4 bases, and 15 bases lay between the germline ends. Germline V gives CDR1 MNHEY, CDR2 SMNVEV (reference sequence). This CDR3 region has 14 residues.

The source of this sequence is a human donor with COVID-19, enrolled during active disease. The donor label of this sample is uncertain. This chain uses TRBV27 with TRBJ2-7, with D possibly TRBD1 on 6 matching bases. The material sequenced was peripheral blood. DNA of the CDR3: TGTGCCAGCAGTAACCAGAGACAGGTATACGAGCAGTACTTC. This sequence encodes CASSNQRQVYEQYF.